This T cell receptor (beta chain) stems from a study of blood T cell repertoires in COVID-19. Study-wide background: The United States, Italy and Spain supplied acute and convalescent COVID-19 samples. T cells, B-cell-depleted T cells, or PBMCs supplied cDNA or gDNA.

Authors' processing steps: Reference gene primer amplification gave nucleated cell count estimates. TCRdb's table, derived via immunoSEQ multiplex PCR, lists solely in-frame clones and lacks some. The V and J calls and clone size come from that table; D and trimming were worked out from the DNA. The repertoire holds 20,000 to 30,000 clones, with 85% to 90% as singletons. Per the germline V gene, CDR1 is SGHRS and CDR2 is YFSETQ. Unmatched junction bases numbered 4, after V lost 4 bases and J lost 1 base. This CDR3 has 14 residues. The TCR sequence derives from a human donor in a cohort sampled during active COVID-19. The sequenced sample was peripheral blood. The V gene is TRBV5-1, the J gene TRBJ2-7, with 8 nucleotides matching TRBD1. The CDR3 nucleotides read TGCGCCAGCAGCCTGGACAGGGTATCCTACGAGCAGTACTTC. Translating it yields CASSLDRVSYEQYF.